This T cell receptor (beta chain) was captured by sequencing in a study of vaccination and CD4 T cells after COVID-19. Findings and caveats of the study: Spike mono-reactivity was evident in 304 of the 307 vaccine-specific clones derived from convalescent patients.

As for this clonotype: Antigen: not known.

Treatment indicated: approximately nine-day PBMC culture with coronavirus spike peptide pools or control peptides (ViraFEST assay). The medium had half its volume replaced with fresh IL-2 medium on days 3 and 7. Oncomine TCR Beta short-read sequencing was applied to DNA from cultured CD4+ T cells. In TCRdb, the PCR reads were re-called with MiXCR into one record per CDR3 protein. The sample consists of under 20,000 distinct CDR3 sequences, 43% of them appearing once. V was trimmed by 7 bases and J by 0 bases, leaving 10 bases between them. CDR1 and CDR2 from the germline V gene are MNHEY and SMNVEV (reference sequence). This CDR3 region has 15 residues.

Here the sequenced sample was CD4+ T cells from blood, cultured in vitro, taken after SARS-CoV-2 vaccination. J is TRBJ1-6 and V is TRBV27; unclear D gene. This sequence originates from a human donor who had recovered from COVID-19. DNA of the CDR3: TGTGCCAGCACCCAACCCGGCTCCTATAATTCACCCCTCCACTTT. Protein sequence: CASTQPGSYNSPLHF.